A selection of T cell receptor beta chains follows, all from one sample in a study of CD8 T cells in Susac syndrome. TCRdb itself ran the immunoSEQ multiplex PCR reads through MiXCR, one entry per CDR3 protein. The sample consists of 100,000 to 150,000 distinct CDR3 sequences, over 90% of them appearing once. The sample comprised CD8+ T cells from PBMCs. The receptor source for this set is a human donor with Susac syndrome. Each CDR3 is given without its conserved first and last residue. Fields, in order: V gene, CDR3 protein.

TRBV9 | ASSKEGSSGGQETQY
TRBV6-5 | ASSYSSGSSRGYT
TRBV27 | ASSLPGVSGANVLT
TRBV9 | ASMGPGANVLT
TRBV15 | ATTPELAGEQETQY
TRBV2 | ASSEGDPSGGAAEQF
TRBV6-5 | ASSYSEGARGYT
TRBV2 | ASGGQGWNTEAF
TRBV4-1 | ASSQEEEPRYEQY
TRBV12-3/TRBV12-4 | ASSFEGAGYGYT
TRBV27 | ASSTTTLGVETQY
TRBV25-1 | ASSESAGGGYGYT
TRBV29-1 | SVEDPGALGAF
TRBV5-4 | ASSLAGVAYEQY
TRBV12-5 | ASGLSFATNEKLF
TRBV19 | ASSLTGSSYEQY
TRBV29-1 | SVPLRGEAF
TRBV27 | ASSPTGQSSYEQY
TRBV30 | AWSPAVYGYT
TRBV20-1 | SALAGTGFRTDTQY
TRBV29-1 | SAGQMTTNYGYT
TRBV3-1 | ASSQGGQGINQPQH
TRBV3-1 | ASSQELAPGTGELF
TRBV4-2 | ASSQDFGLNTEAF
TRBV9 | ASSLDGANSPLH
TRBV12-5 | ASGFSGNTIY
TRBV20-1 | SAEGAEAF
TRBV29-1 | SVVEGWNSPLH
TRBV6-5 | ASSYGGSPGFYGYT
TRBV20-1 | SARYGKGINYGYT
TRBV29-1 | SVEDLTGNYGYT
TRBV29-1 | SVEGAMST
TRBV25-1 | ASSTGNTEAF
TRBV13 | ASSLASGKETQY
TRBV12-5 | ASGRDRENTEAF
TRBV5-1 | ASSLKWAVTGTYEQY
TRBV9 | ASSVAPRDSGNYGYT
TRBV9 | ASSPRIAANYGYT
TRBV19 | ASSMGDRPYEQY
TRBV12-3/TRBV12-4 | ASSPRRPPSTDTQY